This TCR beta chain comes out of a study of cytomegalovirus exposure and HLA in healthy donors. In the PCR, 60 Vbeta and 13 Jbeta primers were used. Assay used: immunoSEQ multiplex PCR; TCRdb lists only in-frame clones, some missing. The sample carries roughly 120,000 clones, 60% to 85% recorded once. Germline V CDR1 and CDR2: MDHEN, SYDVKM. This CDR3 region has 11 residues. Trimming pared 5 bases from V and 12 bases from J, leaving 13 bases between. The clonotype was recovered from a human donor in good health. The chain employs TRBV28 and TRBJ1-1; possibly TRBD1 for D (6 bases). The sequencing input was PBMCs. The CDR3 coding sequence is TGTGCCAGCAGTACCTACAGGGCTACTTTCTTT. It specifies CASSTYRATFF.